These 15 T cell receptor beta chains originate from one sample sequenced in a study of shared clonotypes between healthy human individuals. The assay was immunoSEQ multiplex PCR, and TCRdb's table has in-frame clones only and misses some. This table holds hundreds of thousands of clones, less than 85% found once. The sequenced sample consisted of memory CD4+ T cells sorted from blood. The subset: CD45RA-negative fraction. These receptors were taken from a woman in her twenties or thirties in good health.

This sequence joins TRBV6-5 and TRBJ2-7; 10 bases map to TRBD2. CDR3 size: 14 residues. V dropped 5 bases and J dropped 5; count of bases not matched to a gene: 6. The V gene's germline CDR1 is MNHEY and CDR2 SVGAGI. In nucleotides, the CDR3 is TGTGCCAGCAGTGCGGGACTAGCGACTGACGAGCAGTACTTC. Encoded protein: CASSAGLATDEQYF.

The chain is built from TRBV9 and TRBJ2-7; D is tentatively TRBD1 or TRBD2 (6 bases each). Trimming pared 0 bases from V and 2 bases from J, leaving 9 bases between. CDR1 is SGDLS and CDR2 is YYNGEE in the germline V gene. The CDR3 sequence is 14 residues long. Here the CDR3 reads CASSVGGGTYEQYF. CDR3 sequence (DNA): TGTGCCAGCAGCGTAGGAGGGGGGACCTACGAGCAGTACTTC.

The V call is TRBV2, the J call TRBJ2-1; a possible D gene is TRBD1 (8 bases). This CDR3 has 14 residues. V was clipped by 6 bases and J by 3 bases, with 12 bases between them. The germline CDR1 and CDR2 sequences are SNHLY and FYNNEI. The CDR3 coding sequence is TGTGCCAGCAGGGACAGGGAGGGCTACAATGAGCAGTTCTTC. Its protein product is CASRDREGYNEQFF.

This clone was found a few times. This chain uses TRBV18 with TRBJ1-4; 8 bases map to TRBD1. V gave up 6 bases and J gave up 15 bases; unmatched junction bases: 9. Per the germline V gene, CDR1 is KGHSH and CDR2 is LQKENI. The CDR3 totals 12 residues. The CDR3: CASSPGDRSLFF. CDR3 coding DNA: TGTGCCAGCTCTCCTGGGGACAGGAGCTTGTTTTTT.

The chain links TRBV5-1 to TRBJ1-1, with TRBD1 identical over 8 bases. CDR1 and CDR2 (germline): SGHRS, YFSETQ. CDR3 length: 16 amino acids. After removal of 1 base from V and 8 bases from J, the junction contained 13 bases not matched to a gene. The CDR3 DNA is TGCGCCAGCAGCTTGATTAATACAGGGGGAGGTAGCGAAGCTTTCTTT. Amino acids: CASSLINTGGGSEAFF. Together with reference TRBV5-1 and TRBJ1-1, the CDR3 gives the full variable domain: KAGVTQTPRYLIKTRGQQVTLSCSPISGHRSVSWYQQTPGQGLQFLFEYFSETQRNKGNFPGRFSGRQFSNSRSEMNVSTLELGDSALYLCASSLINTGGGSEAFFGQGTRLTVV.

Notes on this clone: Other DNA sequences in this sample translate to the same CDR3. The chain has TRBV5-6 and TRBJ2-3; unclear D gene. V lost 4 bases and J 6 bases, leaving 6 bases between the germline ends. CDR1 is SGHDT, CDR2 YYEEEE, per germline. This CDR3 comprises 11 residues. The CDR3 sequence: CASSLADTQYF. The CDR3, as DNA: TGTGCCAGCAGCCTGGCGGATACGCAGTATTTT.

The chain recombines TRBV7-2 with TRBJ2-5; no clear D gene. The CDR3 loop spans 12 amino acids. V was trimmed by 3 bases and J by 4 bases, leaving 6 bases between them. The germline gives CDR1 SGHTA, CDR2 FQGNSA. The CDR3 bases are TGTGCCAGCAGCTTTAATGGAGAGACCCAGTACTTC. Translation: CASSFNGETQYF.

This clone was seen more than once but under ten times. The gene calls are TRBV28 and TRBJ1-3, with D unclear. Germline values: CDR1 MDHEN, CDR2 SYDVKM. CDR3 length equals 15 residues. Trimming took off 6 bases at V and 2 bases at J, with 14 bases between the two ends. CDR3 coding DNA: TGTGCCAGCAGACCCCCGGCGGTCACTGGAAACACCATATATTTT. This sequence encodes CASRPPAVTGNTIYF.

The chain has TRBV30 and TRBJ1-1, with TRBD1 matching over 7 bases. The junction had 10 bases not matched to a gene; V was cut back by 4 bases and J by 5 bases. This CDR3 has 14 amino acids. Germline lookup yields CDR1 GTSNPN and CDR2 SVGIG (reference sequence). The DNA of the CDR3 is TGTGCCTGGAAGCGGGCAGGGGGTGGTACTGAAGCTTTCTTT. It encodes CAWKRAGGGTEAFF.

Worth noting for this clone: A much bigger clone sits one base away, suggesting this may be a read error. At the DNA level, this CDR3 is encoded by other sequences in the same sample as well. The V and J genes are TRBV2 and TRBJ2-5; no firm D call. Trimming left V 5 bases short and J 2 bases short, with 3 bases between. CDR3 length: 11 residues. The germline V gene has CDR1 SNHLY and CDR2 FYNNEI. CDR3 sequence reads: CASSFQETQYF. The CDR3 coding sequence is TGTGCCAGCAGTTTTCAAGAGACCCAGTACTTC.

The rearrangement links TRBV18 to TRBJ2-2, with 10 bases that match TRBD2. The V gene end was trimmed by 6 bases and the J gene end by 0 bases; junction bases not matched to a gene: 4. The germline gives CDR1 KGHSH, CDR2 LQKENI. This CDR3 region has 16 residues. CDR3 protein: CASSLLAGPNTGELFF. CDR3 nucleotide sequence: TGTGCCAGCTCGCTACTAGCGGGGCCGAACACCGGGGAGCTGTTTTTT.

The rearrangement links TRBV4-2 to TRBJ2-5; D may be TRBD1 or TRBD2 (5 bases each). CDR3 length: 16 residues. Germline assignment: CDR1 LGHNA and CDR2 YNFKEQ. V lost 5 bases to trimming and J lost 2 bases, with 18 bases between them. CDR3 sequence reads: CASSGAVGVKQETQYF. CDR3 nucleotide sequence: TGTGCCAGCAGCGGGGCCGTGGGGGTGAAACAAGAGACCCAGTACTTC.

This rearrangement joins TRBV5-1 to TRBJ1-2; 10 bases map to TRBD1. J gave up 8 bases and V 4 bases, and 5 bases lay outside the gene matches. CDR3 length equals 13 residues. Germline lookup yields CDR1 SGHRS and CDR2 YFSETQ. CDR3: CASSIGQGGGYTF. In DNA, the CDR3 is TGCGCCAGCAGCATTGGACAGGGGGGAGGCTACACCTTC.

The chain links TRBV6-5 to TRBJ1-1, with 10 bases matching TRBD1. Germline CDR1 is MNHEY and CDR2 is SVGAGI. The CDR3 consists of 14 residues. J lost 11 bases, V lost 8 bases, and 14 bases had no gene match. CDR3 in DNA: TGTGCCAGCTCCCGGACAGGGGGGTCGATCGTGGCTTTCTTT. Its translation: CASSRTGGSIVAFF.

As regards this clone: The same CDR3 arises from other DNA sequences in this sample as well. The chain is built from TRBV7-9 and TRBJ1-1; D uncertain. V lost 2 bases and J lost 6, with 7 bases in between. Germline CDR1 is SEHNR and CDR2 is FQNEAQ (reference sequence). This CDR3 spans 12 amino acids. CDR3 residues: CASSLRGAEAFF. The CDR3, as DNA: TGTGCCAGCAGCTTAAGAGGCGCTGAAGCTTTCTTT. The variable domain in full, completed from reference TRBV7-9 and TRBJ1-1, reads DTGVSQNPRHKITKRGQNVTFRCDPISEHNRLYWYRQTLGQGPEFLTYFQNEAQLEKSRLLSDRFSAERPKGSFSTLEIQRTEQGDSAMYLCASSLRGAEAFFGQGTRLTVV.